Following are 21 T cell receptor beta chains from one sample sequenced in a study of T cell responses to AZD1222 COVID-19 vaccine. Using immunoSEQ multiplex PCR, the repertoire was profiled, and TCRdb retains in-frame clones only, with some absent. Of 150,000 or so clones listed, around 92% are singletons. The sequences come from peripheral blood, collected 28 days after the second AZD1222 dose. The receptors derive from an adult who received the AZD1222 COVID-19 vaccine.

The chain combines TRBV7-3 with TRBJ2-7; D unclear. CDR3 length: 13 amino acids. Per the germline V gene, CDR1 is SGHTA and CDR2 is FQGTGA. V gave up 5 bases and J gave up 7 bases, with 15 bases separating them. DNA of the CDR3: TGTGCCAGCAGCGCGTCGGCTGAGAATGAGCAGTACTTC. Encoded protein: CASSASAENEQYF.

The J gene is TRBJ2-7, the V gene TRBV6-2 or TRBV6-3; D is undetermined. Trimming took off 5 bases at V and 3 bases at J, with 11 bases between the two ends. This CDR3 contains 13 residues. Germline V lookup: CDR1 MNHEY, CDR2 SVGEGT. CDR3 sequence (DNA): TGTGCCAGCAGTGACACCACAAACTACGAGCAGTACTTC. This translates into CASSDTTNYEQYF.

CDR3 DNA: TGTGCCAGCAGCGTGAACAATCAGCCCCAGCATTTT. Translating it yields CASSVNNQPQHF. The chain combines TRBV7-2 with TRBJ1-5; D gene unclear. The CDR3 is 12 residues long. Trimming cost V 5 bases and J 3 bases, with 5 bases left between them. Germline values: CDR1 SGHTA, CDR2 FQGNSA.

The chain combines TRBV4-1 with TRBJ1-1; 11 positions agree with TRBD1. Looked up from germline, CDR1 is MGHRA and CDR2 is YSYEKL. This CDR3 spans 15 amino acids. J was trimmed by 3 bases and V by 4 bases; bases with no gene match: 4. The CDR3 region has the DNA TGCGCCAGCAGCCCGTCGGGACAGGGGGACACTGAAGCTTTCTTT. This codes for CASSPSGQGDTEAFF.

V is TRBV28 and J is TRBJ1-6; D is perhaps TRBD1 (6 bases). The CDR3 totals 17 residues. Germline values: CDR1 MDHEN, CDR2 SYDVKM. Trimming took 5 bases from V and 0 from J, leaving 14 bases between them. The CDR3 loop is CASSLPKGGSYNSPLHF. The CDR3 region has the DNA TGTGCCAGCAGTCTCCCGAAGGGGGGCTCCTATAATTCACCCCTCCACTTT.

This clone was seen a handful of times. The rearrangement joins TRBV7-2 to TRBJ2-7, with 8 nucleotides matching TRBD2. This CDR3 has 16 residues. Germline V CDR1 and CDR2: SGHTA, FQGNSA. Trimming removed 6 bases from V and 7 bases from J; junction bases left unmatched: 17. This CDR3 is CASSPYGGGLLGEQYF. The DNA of the CDR3 is TGTGCCAGCAGTCCCTATGGCGGGGGGCTCTTGGGGGAGCAGTACTTC.

The chain uses TRBV5-1 and TRBJ1-1; D uncertain. The CDR3 covers 14 residues. V gave up 5 bases and J gave up 1 base, with 12 bases separating them. CDR1 and CDR2 (germline): SGHRS, YFSETQ. CDR3 residues: CASSKSAENTEAFF. The CDR3 nucleotides read TGCGCCAGCAGTAAGTCCGCGGAGAACACTGAAGCTTTCTTT.

J is TRBJ1-3 and V is TRBV6-6, with TRBD1 matching over 7 bases. The V and J ends lost 6 bases and 2 bases, in that order; junction bases with no gene match: 7. Germline V CDR1 and CDR2: MNHNY, SVGAGI (reference sequence). This CDR3 contains 15 residues. The CDR3 region is CASSLGQGAGNTIYF. The CDR3 DNA sequence: TGTGCCAGCAGCTTGGGCCAGGGGGCTGGAAACACCATATATTTT.

A remark on this clone: This sample also contains other DNA sequences that code for the same CDR3. The V gene is TRBV6-5, the J gene TRBJ1-5, with 8 bases identical to TRBD1. The length of the CDR3 is 15 residues. CDR1 and CDR2 from the germline V gene are MNHEY and SVGAGI. Trimming removed 2 bases from V and 4 bases from J; junction bases left unmatched: 4. CDR3 bases: TGTGCCAGCAGTTACCGGCAGGGGGCGAATCAGCCCCAGCATTTT. It specifies CASSYRQGANQPQHF.

The chain joins TRBV13 to TRBJ1-4; 9 nucleotides align to TRBD1. Germline lookup yields CDR1 PRHDT and CDR2 FYEKMQ (reference sequence). CDR3 size: 14 residues. Trimming at V came to 6 bases and at J to 8 bases, leaving 7 bases not matched to a gene. CDR3 sequence: CASRNRGLGEKLFF. Here the CDR3 DNA reads TGTGCCAGCAGGAACAGGGGGCTTGGGGAAAAACTGTTTTTT.

DNA for the CDR3: TGTGCCAGCAGTGAAGGGGGGGGGTCCTACAATGAGCAGTTCTTC. Translated: CASSEGGGSYNEQFF. The chain uses TRBV6-1 and TRBJ2-1, with TRBD2 matching over 7 bases. Germline V gene sequence: CDR1 MNHNS, CDR2 SASEGT. The ends lost 1 base at V and 1 base at J; junction bases unmatched: 1. This CDR3 spans 15 amino acids.

The chain couples TRBV19 to TRBJ1-2, with TRBD1 matching over 7 bases. Germline CDR1 is LNHDA and CDR2 is SQIVND (reference sequence). The CDR3 spans 14 residues. V was pared by 5 bases and J by 7 bases, with 10 bases of the junction left unmatched. CDR3 DNA sequence: TGTGCCAGTAGTGGAAGGGGGCGGGCGAGTGGCTACACCTTC. Translation gives CASSGRGRASGYTF.

This chain links TRBV13 with TRBJ2-1, with 10 bases identical to TRBD1. The germline V gene encodes CDR1 PRHDT and CDR2 FYEKMQ (reference sequence). The V segment lost 4 bases and the J segment 7 bases; nucleotides outside the gene matches: 4. CDR3 length: 14 amino acids. For the CDR3, the DNA is TGTGCCAGCAGCTGGGGACAGGGGAAAAATGAGCAGTTCTTC. It codes for CASSWGQGKNEQFF.

The J gene is TRBJ1-2, the V gene TRBV28; no reliable D call. Between the trimmed V and J ends, which lost 1 base and 8 bases, there was a span of 14 bases. The germline CDR1 and CDR2 sequences are MDHEN and SYDVKM. The CDR3 sequence is 14 residues long. CDR3 sequence (DNA): TGTGCCAGCAGTTTATTTCTCCGGACTCGGGGCTACACCTTC. Its translation: CASSLFLRTRGYTF.

This sequence joins TRBV1 and TRBJ2-3; whether TRBD2, the table's D call, matches the DNA was not checked. TRBV1 is termed a pseudogene. The CDR3 sequence is 17 residues long. The CDR3 here is CTSSQLWTSGGADTQYF. The CDR3 DNA follows: TGCACCAGCAGCCAATTGTGGACTAGCGGGGGGGCGGATACGCAGTATTTT.

CDR3 protein: CASSTGYGYTF. The DNA for the CDR3 is TGTGCCAGCAGCACAGGCTATGGCTACACCTTC. V gene TRBV6-5 combines with J gene TRBJ1-2; a possible D gene is TRBD1 (5 bases). The ends were cut back, 6 bases at V and 4 bases at J, with 6 bases in the middle. From germline, CDR1 is MNHEY and CDR2 SVGAGI. The CDR3 is 11 residues long.

The V call is TRBV19, the J call TRBJ2-1; the D is unclear. V gave up 2 bases and J gave up 7 bases, with 6 bases separating them. In germline, CDR1 is LNHDA, CDR2 SQIVND (reference sequence). This CDR3 comprises 12 residues. CDR3 loop: CASSILANEQFF. CDR3 nucleotides: TGTGCCAGTAGTATACTTGCGAATGAGCAGTTCTTC.

The chain is built from TRBV20-1 and TRBJ2-7; 7 bases map to TRBD2. This CDR3 has 14 amino acids. The germline V gene encodes CDR1 DFQATT and CDR2 SNEGSKA (reference sequence). The V gene end was trimmed by 3 bases and the J gene end by 4 bases; junction bases not matched to a gene: 9. The CDR3 sequence: CSASRPSGSYEQYF. CDR3 DNA sequence: TGCAGTGCTAGTCGTCCTAGCGGCTCTTACGAGCAGTACTTC.

The J gene is TRBJ1-1, the V gene TRBV9; the D gene is possibly TRBD1 (6 bases). This CDR3 has 14 residues. Trimming stripped 2 bases from V and 5 bases from J, with 13 bases between. Germline values: CDR1 SGDLS, CDR2 YYNGEE. The CDR3 DNA follows: TGTGCCAGCAGCGTCACAGGGCTGCGGACTGAAGCTTTCTTT. It yields the protein CASSVTGLRTEAFF.

V is TRBV13 and J is TRBJ2-1, with a weak D call TRBD1 (5 bases). V gave up 4 bases and J gave up 3 bases, with 13 bases separating them. CDR1 is PRHDT, CDR2 FYEKMQ, per germline (reference sequence). There are 15 residues in the CDR3. The CDR3 is CASSSGRTGYNEQFF. The DNA for the CDR3 is TGTGCCAGCAGCTCAGGGCGGACCGGCTACAATGAGCAGTTCTTC.

The chain employs TRBV24-1 and TRBJ2-1, with D unclear. CDR1 KGHDR and CDR2 SFDVKD come from the germline V gene. V lost 1 base and J 11 bases, leaving 8 bases between the germline ends. CDR3 length: 12 residues. The CDR3 sequence is CATSDLSGQQFF. The CDR3 DNA follows: TGTGCCACCAGTGATTTATCGGGCCAGCAGTTCTTC.